A selection of T cell receptor beta chains follows, all from one sample in a study of a mutant IDH1 vaccine in newly diagnosed glioma. TCRdb keeps only in-frame clones here, not all; method: immunoSEQ multiplex PCR. The sample includes 90,000 to 95,000 clones, about four fifths seen only once; the top ten take 7% to 8%. Sequencing was performed on PBMCs, taken from a glioma patient treated with radiotherapy, temozolomide or both. The receptors were sampled from a woman in her 50s with glioma. CDR3s include the opening cysteine and the closing phenylalanine or tryptophan. The D gene is left open where the match is weak. Only part of the rows carry a size: once, few, many, or a class if the clone is expanded.

clone_size,d_call,v_call,cdr3_length,j_call,cdr3_nt,cdr3_aa
NA,NA,TRBV30,12,TRBJ1-1,TGTGCCTGGAGTGGAGAAAACACTGAAGCTTTCTTT,CAWSGENTEAFF
NA,TRBD2,TRBV29-1,15,TRBJ2-7,TGCAGCGTTGACATTGCGGGGGGTCCAGCCTACGAGCAGTACTTC,CSVDIAGGPAYEQYF
NA,NA,TRBV4-1,17,TRBJ2-3,TGCGCCAGCAGCCAAGAGAAGGGGCCAGGTCTTCCAGATACGCAGTATTTT,CASSQEKGPGLPDTQYF
NA,NA,TRBV19,15,TRBJ1-1,TGTGCCAGTAGTGCAGCGGACAGATTGAACACTGAAGCTTTCTTT,CASSAADRLNTEAFF
few,NA,TRBV11-2,13,TRBJ1-2,TGTGCCAGCAGCTTTTCCCAAGAGTCTGGCTACACCTTC,CASSFSQESGYTF
once,NA,TRBV10-1,15,TRBJ2-2,TGCGCCAGACAACCGAGGCCCACGGGAACCGGGGAGCTGTTTTTT,CARQPRPTGTGELFF
few,TRBD1,TRBV5-6,14,TRBJ1-1,TGTGCCAGCAGCTTGGGTCCAGGGGGGCCTGAAGCTTTCTTT,CASSLGPGGPEAFF
NA,TRBD1,TRBV4-2,14,TRBJ1-1,TGTGCCAGCAGCCCCGGCCGGGACAGCCGGACTGCTTTCTTT,CASSPGRDSRTAFF
NA,TRBD1,TRBV6-5,15,TRBJ1-2,TGTGCCAGCAGCGGAAGTAGACAGGGGTACGTTGGCTACACCTTC,CASSGSRQGYVGYTF
NA,NA,TRBV25-1,17,TRBJ2-6,TGTGCCAGCAGTGATGGGGGTAGGGGCTCTGGGGCCAACGTCCTGACTTTC,CASSDGGRGSGANVLTF
NA,NA,TRBV5-6,12,TRBJ1-2,TGTGCCAGCAGCTTGACGGATTATTCCTACACCTTC,CASSLTDYSYTF
NA,NA,TRBV7-2,12,TRBJ2-3,TGTGCCAGCAGCGTAAGCACAGATACGCAGTATTTT,CASSVSTDTQYF
NA,TRBD2,TRBV7-6,16,TRBJ2-7,TGTGCCAGCAGCCCGATTAGCGGGGGGACCCCCTACGAGCAGTACTTC,CASSPISGGTPYEQYF
few,NA,TRBV7-6,15,TRBJ1-3,TGTGCCAGCAGCTTAGGCGGCAGGGAGGTTGGCACCATATATTTT,CASSLGGREVGTIYF
NA,TRBD1,TRBV5-6,15,TRBJ1-2,TGTGCCAGCAGCCGAGGACAGGGAGGGAACTATGGCTACACCTTC,CASSRGQGGNYGYTF
NA,NA,TRBV5-6,15,TRBJ1-1,TGTGCCAGCAGCTTGCCAGGGGCACTAGACGGTGAAGCTTTCTTT,CASSLPGALDGEAFF
NA,TRBD1,TRBV30,12,TRBJ2-7,TGTGCCGGGACAGGGCGAGGCTACGAGCAGTACTTC,CAGTGRGYEQYF
NA,NA,TRBV5-4,12,TRBJ2-7,TGTGCCAGCAGCTTGTGGGGATACGAGCAGTACTTC,CASSLWGYEQYF
NA,TRBD2,TRBV11-3,16,TRBJ2-3,TGTGCCAGCGGGAACGTTATGGCGGGGGGTACCGATACGCAGTATTTT,CASGNVMAGGTDTQYF
NA,NA,TRBV10-3,11,TRBJ2-7,TGTGCCATCAGCGATAGCCACGAGCAGTACTTC,CAISDSHEQYF
NA,NA,TRBV4-1,13,TRBJ1-1,TGCGCCAGCAGCCAAGATTATAACACTGAAGCTTTCTTT,CASSQDYNTEAFF
few,NA,TRBV19,10,TRBJ1-2,TGTGCCAGTAGCTACTATGGCTACACCTTC,CASSYYGYTF
NA,NA,TRBV2,11,TRBJ2-5,TGTGCCAGCACAGTCCAAGAGACCCAGTACTTC,CASTVQETQYF
few,NA,TRBV4-1,16,TRBJ2-5,TGCGCCAGCAGCCAAGAATATAGGGGCGACCGCTCGGCCCAGTACTTC,CASSQEYRGDRSAQYF
NA,NA,TRBV9,11,TRBJ2-1,TGTGCCAGCAGCGCAAGGAATGAGCAGTTCTTC,CASSARNEQFF
NA,TRBD1,TRBV10-3,20,TRBJ2-7,TGTGCCATCAGTGAGCCTGGAGGGTCAATCCGGGACAGGGGGAAGTACGAGCAGTACTTC,CAISEPGGSIRDRGKYEQYF
NA,TRBD1,TRBV7-2,14,TRBJ1-2,TGTGCCAGCAGCTTAGTTGGACAGGTCTATGGCTACACCTTC,CASSLVGQVYGYTF
NA,NA,TRBV21-1,15,TRBJ1-1,TGTGCCAGCAGCTCAAGCGGAGGGGGGCACCATGAAGCTTTCTTT,CASSSSGGGHHEAFF
NA,NA,TRBV18,14,TRBJ1-1,TGTGCCAGCTCACCGCTGTACAGGGAGGCTGAAGCTTTCTTT,CASSPLYREAEAFF
once,NA,TRBV6-5,13,TRBJ2-7,TGTGCCAGCAGTCAGACAGAGTTGGGGGAGCAGTACTTC,CASSQTELGEQYF
NA,NA,TRBV5-6,15,TRBJ2-2,TGTGCCAGCAGCTTGGGGGCAGCGAACACCGGGGAGCTGTTTTTT,CASSLGAANTGELFF
NA,NA,TRBV6-4,13,TRBJ1-1,TGTGCCAGCAGCGCCGGCGGAAACACTGAAGCTTTCTTT,CASSAGGNTEAFF
NA,NA,TRBV6-1,14,TRBJ2-7,TGTGCCAGCAAGGGGGACACGAAGTCCTACGAGCAGTACTTC,CASKGDTKSYEQYF
NA,NA,TRBV5-4,19,TRBJ2-4,TGTGCCAGCAGCCCGCAAAAAAGACATCCCCGGTCGGGCAAAAACATTCAGTACTTC,CASSPQKRHPRSGKNIQYF
NA,NA,TRBV6-1,16,TRBJ1-6,TGTGCCAGCAGTGAAGGGAGGCAGGGATATAATTCACCCCTCCACTTT,CASSEGRQGYNSPLHF
NA,NA,TRBV6-1,15,TRBJ2-7,TGTGCCAGCAGTGAAGAGCCCAGGGACCCCTACGAGCAGTACTTC,CASSEEPRDPYEQYF
once,TRBD2,TRBV11-2,19,TRBJ2-7,TGTGCCAGCAGCTTGCAGCCCTACCCCTCGACTAGCGTCTCCTACGAGCAGTACTTC,CASSLQPYPSTSVSYEQYF
NA,NA,TRBV6-1,13,TRBJ1-5,TGTGCCGGGGGGGAGGGTGCCAATCAGCCCCAGCATTTT,CAGGEGANQPQHF
NA,NA,TRBV21-1,13,TRBJ2-7,TGTGCCAGCAGCCAGTTGAATCGCTACGAGCAGTACTTC,CASSQLNRYEQYF
NA,NA,TRBV4-3,12,TRBJ2-7,TGCGCCAGCAGCCAAGGACCGGGGACGCAGTACTTC,CASSQGPGTQYF
NA,NA,TRBV7-7,13,TRBJ1-1,TGTGCTAGCAGCTTAGCCGGGGATACCGAAGCTTTCTTT,CASSLAGDTEAFF
NA,NA,TRBV29-1,12,TRBJ1-5,TGCAGCGTTGGGACTAACAATCAGCCCCAGCATTTT,CSVGTNNQPQHF
NA,NA,TRBV6-4,13,TRBJ2-1,TGTGCCAGCAGTGACGCCGGGAACAATGAGCAGTTCTTC,CASSDAGNNEQFF
NA,TRBD1,TRBV2,14,TRBJ1-5,TGTGCCAGCACAACGGACAGGGGGTATCGGCCCCAGCATTTT,CASTTDRGYRPQHF
NA,NA,TRBV9,13,TRBJ1-1,TGTGCCAGCAGCGTAGTCCATAACACTGAAGCTTTCTTT,CASSVVHNTEAFF
NA,NA,TRBV4-3,16,TRBJ2-5,TGCGCCAGCAGCCAAGATTGGGGGGGGGCTCAAGAGACCCAGTACTTC,CASSQDWGGAQETQYF
NA,NA,TRBV19,13,TRBJ2-1,TGTGCCAGTAGTATGGCCTCTTACAATGAGCAGTTCTTC,CASSMASYNEQFF
NA,NA,TRBV30,12,TRBJ1-3,TGTGCCTGCCAAAACTCTGGAAACACCATATATTTT,CACQNSGNTIYF
NA,NA,TRBV7-9,15,TRBJ1-6,TGTGCCAGCCTCGAACTGGGGGGTCATAATTCACCCCTCCACTTT,CASLELGGHNSPLHF
NA,TRBD1,TRBV28,15,TRBJ2-5,TGTGCCAGCAGTACCTACAGGGGGTTTCAAGAGACCCAGTACTTC,CASSTYRGFQETQYF
NA,NA,TRBV6-1,15,TRBJ1-5,TGTGCCAGCAGTGTTGTGGGACATTCTAATCAGCCCCAGCATTTT,CASSVVGHSNQPQHF